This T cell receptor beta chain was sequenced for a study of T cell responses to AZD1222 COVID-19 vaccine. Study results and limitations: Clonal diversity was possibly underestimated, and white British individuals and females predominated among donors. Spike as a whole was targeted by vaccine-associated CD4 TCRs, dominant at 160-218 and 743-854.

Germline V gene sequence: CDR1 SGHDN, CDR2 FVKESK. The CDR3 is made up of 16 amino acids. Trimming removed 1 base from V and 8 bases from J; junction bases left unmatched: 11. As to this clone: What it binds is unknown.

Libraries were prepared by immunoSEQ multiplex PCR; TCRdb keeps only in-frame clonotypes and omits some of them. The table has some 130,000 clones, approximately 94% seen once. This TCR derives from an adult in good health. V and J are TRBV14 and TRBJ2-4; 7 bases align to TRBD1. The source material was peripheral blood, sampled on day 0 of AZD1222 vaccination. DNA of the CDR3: TGTGCCAGCAGCCAAGGTGACAGGGCACTTTCGGACATTCAGTACTTC. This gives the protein CASSQGDRALSDIQYF.